Presented here are 28 T cell receptor beta chains from one specimen sequenced in a study of neurological immune-mediated disorders. Via MiXCR, TCRdb re-called the 5' RACE reads, giving one row per CDR3 protein. There are approximately 30,000 distinct CDR3 sequences in the sample; 4.5% to 7% occur only once, and more than 2% lies in the top ten. Sample: CD4+ T cells from blood. All receptors come from a woman in her fifties or sixties in good health.

This clonotype showed up many times. The CDR3 loop reads CASSPGNYFGGAFF. The DNA of the CDR3 is TGCGCCAGCAGCCCGGGAAATTATTTCGGGGGAGCTTTCTTT. The chain couples TRBV5-1 to TRBJ1-1, with D maybe TRBD1 (5 bases). The CDR3 sequence is 14 residues long. Looked up from germline, CDR1 is SGHRS and CDR2 is YFSETQ. The germline V and J ends were trimmed by 4 bases and 10 bases, with 20 bases remaining between them.

This clonotype occurred many times. The chain is built from TRBV19 and TRBJ1-6; D is possibly TRBD1 (5 bases). V was pared by 2 bases and J by 7 bases, with 12 bases between. Germline V lookup: CDR1 LNHDA, CDR2 SQIVND (reference sequence). This CDR3 has 15 amino acids. The CDR3: CASSITGVDNSPLHF. The CDR3 DNA reads as TGTGCCAGTAGTATAACGGGGGTTGACAATTCACCCCTCCACTTT.

This clonotype was recorded many times. The chain recombines TRBV18 with TRBJ1-1; 9 bases are a match to TRBD1. J lost 1 base, V lost 3 bases, and 3 bases had no gene match. This CDR3 contains 15 residues. Germline V gene lookup returns CDR1 KGHSH and CDR2 LQKENI. The CDR3 is CASSPDRGSNTEAFF. Written as DNA, the CDR3 is TGTGCCAGCTCACCTGACAGGGGGTCGAACACTGAAGCTTTCTTT.

This clonotype was observed many times. J is TRBJ2-7 and V is TRBV6-1, with TRBD2 matching 10 bases. The CDR3 is 14 amino acids. V lost 9 bases, J lost 5 bases, and 10 bases stayed unmatched. In germline, CDR1 is MNHNS, CDR2 SASEGT. The CDR3 loop is CARGLAYGVNEQYF. The CDR3 DNA sequence: TGTGCCAGGGGACTAGCGTACGGAGTAAACGAGCAGTACTTC.

This clonotype has ten or more counts. The chain recombines TRBV7-2 with TRBJ1-6; TRBD1 aligns across 10 bases. CDR1 SGHTA and CDR2 FQGNSA come from the germline V gene. Losses at the gene ends were 5 bases for V and 7 bases for J; bases not matched to a gene: 8. The CDR3 sequence is 16 residues long. The CDR3 loop reads CASSLRQGAENSPLHF. The CDR3 DNA reads as TGTGCCAGCAGCCTTCGACAGGGGGCGGAAAATTCACCCCTCCACTTT.

In this sample, this clonotype turned up many times. V and J are TRBV28 and TRBJ2-3; tentative D call: TRBD2 (6 bases). CDR1 and CDR2 (germline): MDHEN, SYDVKM. Trimming stripped 6 bases from V and 7 bases from J, with 20 bases between. The CDR3 is made up of 15 amino acids. The CDR3 nucleotides are TGTGCCAGCAGGCCTACTAGCAGACCCGGGAATACGCAGTATTTT. The encoded protein is CASRPTSRPGNTQYF.

This clonotype came up many times. The rearrangement links TRBV7-2 to TRBJ1-5; D is undetermined. The CDR3 has 14 amino acids. V shed 1 base and J shed 2 bases, with 6 bases lying between them. Germline CDR1 is SGHTA and CDR2 is FQGNSA. This chain's CDR3 is CASSLVPGNQPQHF. The CDR3 nucleotides read TGTGCCAGCAGCTTAGTGCCGGGCAATCAGCCCCAGCATTTT.

This clonotype has at least ten counts. The chain joins TRBV7-2 to TRBJ2-7; the D is unclear. The V and J ends lost 2 bases and 4 bases respectively, with 12 bases between them. Germline V gene sequence: CDR1 SGHTA, CDR2 FQGNSA. This CDR3 region has 14 residues. For the CDR3, the DNA is TGTGCCAGCAGCTTACTAGGTGGAAGGTACGAGCAGTACTTC. Protein sequence: CASSLLGGRYEQYF. The entire variable domain, with the rest obtained from reference TRBV7-2 and TRBJ2-7, is as follows: GAGVSQSPSNKVTEKGKDVELRCDPISGHTALYWYRQSLGQGLEFLIYFQGNSAPDKSGLPSDRFSAERTGGSVSTLTIQRTQQEDSAVYLCASSLLGGRYEQYFGPGTRLTVT.

The chain combines TRBV28 with TRBJ1-2; maybe TRBD1 (5 bases). V lost 1 base and J 4 bases, leaving 16 bases between the germline ends. Germline V gene lookup returns CDR1 MDHEN and CDR2 SYDVKM. The CDR3 length is 16 residues. The CDR3 loop reads CASSLSGLPGTYGYTF. The CDR3 bases are TGTGCCAGCAGTTTATCCGGGCTGCCGGGGACCTATGGCTACACCTTC.

This clonotype was seen many times. The chain recombines TRBV12-3 or TRBV12-4 with TRBJ2-3, with D possibly being TRBD2 (6 bases). Trimming removed 1 base from V and 0 bases from J, with 11 bases in between. The CDR3 is 16 residues long. In nucleotides, the CDR3 is TGTGCCAGCAGTTTAGAGGTAGCGGTTAGCACAGATACGCAGTATTTT. Translating it yields CASSLEVAVSTDTQYF.

The table lists this clonotype with many counts. This chain joins TRBV20-1 and TRBJ1-1; D call uncertain. The CDR3 extends over 14 amino acids. The V and J ends lost 4 bases and 7 bases respectively, with 19 bases between them. Germline lookup yields CDR1 DFQATT and CDR2 SNEGSKA (reference sequence). The CDR3 coding sequence is TGCAGTGCTATAAAATCGGCCCACCTTAGTGAAGCTTTCTTT. Protein sequence: CSAIKSAHLSEAFF.

This clonotype was found many times. The CDR3 sequence is CSARGQGLPSYEQYF. DNA of the CDR3: TGCAGTGCTAGAGGGCAGGGACTCCCCTCCTACGAGCAGTACTTC. The chain joins TRBV20-1 to TRBJ2-7; D perhaps matches TRBD2 (6 bases). Looked up from germline, CDR1 is DFQATT and CDR2 is SNEGSKA (reference sequence). The V and J ends lost 1 base and 0 bases respectively, with 13 bases between them. This CDR3 is built from 15 residues.

This clonotype was found many times. The CDR3 reads CASSLTSDSQETQYF. The CDR3 DNA is TGTGCCAGCAGCTTAACGTCGGACAGCCAAGAGACCCAGTACTTC. The chain employs TRBV7-3 and TRBJ2-5; perhaps TRBD1 as D (6 bases). This CDR3 has 15 amino acids. CDR1 and CDR2 (germline): SGHTA, FQGTGA. The V end lost 0 bases, the J end lost 1 base, and 9 bases lay between the germline ends.

This clonotype was counted many times. J is TRBJ1-2 and V is TRBV5-6; 9 bases line up with TRBD1. V lost 0 bases to trimming and J lost 2 bases; unmatched junction nucleotides: 5. CDR1 SGHDT and CDR2 YYEEEE come from the germline V gene. The CDR3 loop spans 16 amino acids. As DNA, the CDR3 is TGTGCCAGCAGCTTGGAAACCGGGACAGGGAACTATGGCTACACCTTC. Translated, it gives CASSLETGTGNYGYTF.

This clonotype was counted at least ten times. V is TRBV28 and J is TRBJ2-2; 11 bases map to TRBD2. The CDR3 length is 18 residues. Per germline, CDR1 MDHEN and CDR2 SYDVKM. The V segment lost 2 bases and the J segment 9 bases; nucleotides outside the gene matches: 14. The CDR3 here is CASSLHWDSGRAGRELFF. CDR3 coding DNA: TGTGCCAGCAGTTTACATTGGGATAGCGGGAGGGCCGGCCGGGAGCTGTTTTTT. Full variable domain (outside the CDR3, taken from reference TRBV28 and TRBJ2-2): DVKVTQSSRYLVKRTGEKVFLECVQDMDHENMFWYRQDPGLGLRLIYFSYDVKMKEKGDIPEGYSVSREKKERFSLILESASTNQTSMYLCASSLHWDSGRAGRELFFGEGSRLTVL.

This clonotype was observed at least ten times. The J gene is TRBJ2-3, the V gene TRBV20-1; perhaps TRBD2 as D (6 bases). CDR3 length: 14 residues. Germline CDR1 is DFQATT and CDR2 is SNEGSKA (reference sequence). V gave up 5 bases and J gave up 5 bases, with 17 bases separating them. For the CDR3, the DNA is TGCAGTGCTGTGGCGTGGAGGGGCGGAGATACGCAGTATTTT. The encoded protein is CSAVAWRGGDTQYF.

In this sample, this clonotype turned up many times. The rearrangement links TRBV5-8 to TRBJ2-5; a weak D match, TRBD1 (6 bases). CDR1 and CDR2 from the germline V gene are SGHTS and YDEGEE. The CDR3 is 15 residues long. Trimming took 4 bases from V and 5 from J, leaving 18 bases between them. The CDR3 reads CASSQTGHGVETQYF. The CDR3, as DNA: TGTGCCAGCAGCCAGACGGGACATGGGGTTGAGACCCAGTACTTC.

This clonotype was seen at least ten times. The J gene is TRBJ2-1, the V gene TRBV3-1, with 8 nucleotides matching TRBD1. The CDR3 contains 17 residues. Germline CDR1 reads LGHDT; CDR2 reads YNNKEL (reference sequence). The V and J ends lost 4 bases and 3 bases, in that order; junction bases with no gene match: 11. CDR3 region: CASSPFRDRFRYNEQFF. CDR3 DNA sequence: TGTGCCAGCAGCCCTTTTCGGGACAGGTTTCGCTACAATGAGCAGTTCTTC.

The sample holds many counts of this clonotype. The gene calls are TRBV5-5 and TRBJ2-7, with no clear D. CDR3 length: 14 residues. V lost 0 bases, J lost 5 bases, and 12 bases lay in between. Germline CDR1 and CDR2: SGHKS and YYEKEE (reference sequence). The chain's CDR3 is CASSLVGRSNEQYF. The CDR3 DNA reads as TGTGCCAGCAGCTTGGTGGGCCGAAGTAACGAGCAGTACTTC.

This clonotype was seen ten or more times. The chain combines TRBV29-1 with TRBJ2-7, with D perhaps matching TRBD1 (5 bases). This CDR3 contains 14 residues. Trimming left V 4 bases short and J 5 bases short, with 18 bases between. Germline CDR1 is SQVTM and CDR2 is ANQGSEA. CDR3 bases: TGCAGCGTTGGGCTTCAGGGATTTGGAAACGAGCAGTACTTC. It encodes CSVGLQGFGNEQYF.

This clonotype has ten or more counts. The J gene is TRBJ2-6, the V gene TRBV10-3; TRBD1 matches 9 bases. The CDR3 spans 17 residues. The trim removed 6 bases at V and 3 bases at J, leaving 9 bases unmatched. Germline assignment: CDR1 ENHRY and CDR2 SYGVKD. CDR3 sequence: CAIRAGTGHDGANVLTF. DNA for the CDR3: TGTGCCATCAGAGCCGGGACAGGGCATGATGGGGCCAACGTCCTGACTTTC.

This clonotype was detected many times. The gene calls are TRBV5-1 and TRBJ2-3; 8 bases are shared with TRBD1. The CDR3 is made up of 17 amino acids. The germline V gene encodes CDR1 SGHRS and CDR2 YFSETQ. V was pared by 0 bases and J by 1 base, with 7 bases of the junction left unmatched. The CDR3 DNA reads TGCGCCAGCAGCTTGGCCAAGGTGACAGGGGGCACAGATACGCAGTATTTT. It codes for CASSLAKVTGGTDTQYF. The whole variable domain, filled in from reference TRBV5-1 and TRBJ2-3, reads KAGVTQTPRYLIKTRGQQVTLSCSPISGHRSVSWYQQTPGQGLQFLFEYFSETQRNKGNFPGRFSGRQFSNSRSEMNVSTLELGDSALYLCASSLAKVTGGTDTQYFGPGTRLTVL.

Judged by abundance, this clonotype is medium-sized. CDR3 DNA: TGTGCCAGCAGCTTATCGCGTGGCACTGAAGCTTTCTTT. Translated, it gives CASSLSRGTEAFF. The gene calls are TRBV11-2 and TRBJ1-1; D is uncertain. The CDR3 runs to 13 residues. From germline, CDR1 is SGHAT and CDR2 FQNNGV. Trimming took 2 bases from V and 4 from J, leaving 8 bases between them.

This clonotype was counted ten times or more. The V and J genes are TRBV6-5 and TRBJ1-2; D is perhaps TRBD1 (5 bases). The CDR3 has 14 amino acids. V shed 2 bases and J shed 8 bases, with 15 bases lying between them. Germline V gives CDR1 MNHEY, CDR2 SVGAGI. The CDR3 sequence: CASSYEWGRRGYTF. The CDR3 DNA is TGTGCCAGCAGTTACGAGTGGGGACGCCGGGGCTACACCTTC.

In this sample, this clonotype is medium-sized. V usage is TRBV29-1 and J usage is TRBJ2-3; 10 bases fit TRBD1. Germline trimming cut 8 bases from V and 0 bases from J; bases unmatched to any gene: 8. The CDR3 has 15 residues. The germline CDR1 and CDR2 sequences are SQVTM and ANQGSEA. The CDR3 DNA follows: TGCAGCTCCCTGGGGGGACAGGGGAGCACAGATACGCAGTATTTT. This codes for CSSLGGQGSTDTQYF.

V and J are TRBV2 and TRBJ2-7; the D is unclear. Germline CDR1 SNHLY, CDR2 FYNNEI. The CDR3 contains 10 residues. V shed 3 bases and J shed 5 bases, with 2 bases lying between them. Written as DNA, the CDR3 is TGTGCCAGCAGTGAGGACGAGCAGTACTTC. This translates into CASSEDEQYF.

The chain employs TRBV4-1 and TRBJ1-2; D uncertain. Germline assignment: CDR1 MGHRA and CDR2 YSYEKL. Trimming took 4 bases from V and 4 from J, leaving 13 bases between them. This CDR3 has 14 residues. CDR3 amino acids: CASSPVGSGYGYTF. The CDR3 DNA sequence: TGCGCCAGCAGCCCGGTGGGGTCGGGCTATGGCTACACCTTC.

Details on this clonotype: At one boundary the junction diverges from the germline segment, which might be a read error. The chain employs TRBV5-1 and TRBJ1-6; D possibly corresponds to TRBD1 (5 bases). The CDR3 length is 16 residues. From germline, CDR1 is SGHRS and CDR2 YFSETQ. CDR3 residues: CTSSPGHPTLNSPLHF. The CDR3, as DNA: TGCACCAGCAGCCCTGGACACCCAACCTTAAATTCACCCCTCCACTTT. Variable domain in full (rest from reference TRBV5-1 and TRBJ1-6): KAGVTQTPRYLIKTRGQQVTLSCSPISGHRSVSWYQQTPGQGLQFLFEYFSETQRNKGNFPGRFSGRQFSNSRSEMNVSTLELGDSALYLCTSSPGHPTLNSPLHFGNGTRLTVT.